Shown below are 6 T cell receptor beta chains from a single sample sequenced in a study of shared clonotypes between healthy human individuals. Sequenced by immunoSEQ multiplex PCR; TCRdb stores in-frame clones only, minus some. The sample contains about half a million clones, about 76% of which appear only once. Sequences were obtained from PBMCs. The receptors were sampled from a woman in her thirties or forties in good health. Some clones in this sample may be carry-over from other donors' samples.

The chain has TRBV19 and TRBJ2-7; D perhaps matches TRBD1 (6 bases). V lost 2 bases and J 2 bases, leaving 16 bases between the germline ends. The CDR3 loop spans 16 amino acids. CDR1 and CDR2 (germline): LNHDA, SQIVND (reference sequence). The CDR3 loop is CASSIWPRGSTYEQYF. For the CDR3, the DNA is TGTGCCAGTAGTATATGGCCCAGGGGCTCTACCTACGAGCAGTACTTC.

This clone came up a few times. The chain combines TRBV29-1 with TRBJ2-2; no reliable D call. The germline V gene has CDR1 SQVTM and CDR2 ANQGSEA. The germline V and J ends were trimmed by 6 bases and 1 base, with 9 bases remaining between them. This CDR3 region has 13 residues. CDR3 protein: CSVDIRNTGELFF. The CDR3 DNA sequence: TGCAGCGTGGATATAAGGAACACCGGGGAGCTGTTTTTT.

Written as DNA, the CDR3 is TGTGCCAGCAGCTTGGACGCACCCAGAGGACGAGAGACCCAGTACTTC. Encoded protein: CASSLDAPRGRETQYF. The rearrangement links TRBV5-8 to TRBJ2-5, with no clear D. CDR1 and CDR2 from the germline V gene are SGHTS and YDEGEE. There are 16 residues in the CDR3. The V and J ends lost 0 bases and 4 bases respectively, with 16 bases between them.

The chain uses TRBV28 and TRBJ1-5, with unresolved D. The CDR3 extends over 13 amino acids. V was trimmed by 5 bases and J by 5 bases, leaving 10 bases between them. Per germline, CDR1 MDHEN and CDR2 SYDVKM. This CDR3 reads CASSQPQDQPQHF. As DNA, the CDR3 is TGTGCCAGCAGTCAACCCCAAGATCAGCCCCAGCATTTT.

This chain uses TRBV28 with TRBJ1-5; D is unclear. V lost 5 bases and J 13 bases, leaving 15 bases between the germline ends. Germline CDR1 is MDHEN and CDR2 is SYDVKM. This CDR3 has 12 residues. CDR3 nucleotide sequence: TGTGCCAGCAGTGGCCCCATGGAGTCTCAGCATTTT. It encodes CASSGPMESQHF.

V and J are TRBV18 and TRBJ2-7, with TRBD1 identical over 8 bases. CDR1 is KGHSH, CDR2 LQKENI, per germline. The CDR3 loop spans 15 amino acids. V was clipped by 2 bases and J by 3 bases; unmatched bases: 6. For the CDR3, the DNA is TGTGCCAGCTCACCAGGACAGGGATACCTCTACGAGCAGTACTTC. This translates into CASSPGQGYLYEQYF.